The subject of this entry is one T cell receptor (beta chain). These data are taken from a study of blood T cell repertoires in COVID-19. In the original analysis: Reference gene primer amplification yielded estimated nucleated cell counts. TCRdb's table, derived via immunoSEQ multiplex PCR, lists solely in-frame clones and lacks some. Clonal size and the V and J genes are those of that table, whereas D and trimming came from the DNA. The data contain around 200,000 clones, roughly 80% of them singletons. This TCR derives from a woman aged 45 to 65 with acute or convalescent COVID-19. Source material: peripheral blood.

CDR3 DNA: TGTGCCAGCACCTCGTCCCCAGGGGGGCGGCCCACTGAAGCTTTCTTT. Translating it yields CASTSSPGGRPTEAFF. V is TRBV28 and J is TRBJ1-1; TRBD1 agrees at 7 bases. The junction had 15 bases not matched to a gene; V was cut back by 7 bases and J by 4 bases. The CDR3 extends over 16 amino acids. Germline assignment: CDR1 MDHEN and CDR2 SYDVKM. Looking up the rest from reference TRBV28 and TRBJ1-1 gives the full variable domain: DVKVTQSSRYLVKRTGEKVFLECVQDMDHENMFWYRQDPGLGLRLIYFSYDVKMKEKGDIPEGYSVSREKKERFSLILESASTNQTSMYLCASTSSPGGRPTEAFFGQGTRLTVV.